Presented here are 27 T cell receptor beta chains from one specimen sequenced in a study of T cell clonotyping in hematopoietic cell transplantation. This table comes from immunoSEQ multiplex PCR, and its TCRdb copy is limited to in-frame clones, with some not included. The profile shows more than 11,000 clones, around 97% of them singletons. Sequences were derived from peripheral blood mononuclear cells, sampled 30 days after allogeneic stem cell transplant. These receptors all come from a female patient between 50 and 60 years old who had an allogeneic stem cell transplant from an unrelated donor, so T cells may come from the graft donor. Some clones in this sample may be carry-over from other donors' samples.

V gene TRBV2 combines with J gene TRBJ1-2; the D is unclear. The CDR3 is made up of 13 amino acids. Germline CDR1 and CDR2: SNHLY and FYNNEI. The V gene lost 8 bases and the J gene lost 8 bases, with 18 bases spanning the gap. The CDR3 loop reads CASLWSGLGGYTF. The CDR3 DNA reads TGTGCCAGCCTCTGGTCCGGGCTTGGCGGCTACACCTTC. Filled out from reference TRBV2 and TRBJ1-2, the complete variable domain reads EPEVTQTPSHQVTQMGQEVILRCVPISNHLYFYWYRQILGQKVEFLVSFYNNEISEKSEIFDDQFSVERPDGSNFTLKIRSTKLEDSAMYFCASLWSGLGGYTFGSGTRLTVV.

The chain couples TRBV27 to TRBJ1-1; the match to TRBD1 covers 8 bases. V trimming: 7 bases; J trimming: 4 bases; junction bases outside the gene matches: 8. There are 14 residues in the CDR3. Germline V gene sequence: CDR1 MNHEY, CDR2 SMNVEV (reference sequence). DNA of the CDR3: TGTGCCAGCACAACGTCAGGGGGCGGCACTGAAGCTTTCTTT. It encodes CASTTSGGGTEAFF.

This rearrangement joins TRBV19 to TRBJ1-5; no clear D gene. The CDR3 loop spans 15 amino acids. V was cut by 7 bases and J by 3 bases, with 16 bases left in between. The germline gives CDR1 LNHDA, CDR2 SQIVND (reference sequence). CDR3 nucleotide sequence: TGTGCCAGTACTCCAGAGTTCCCGGTCAATCAGCCCCAGCATTTT. Amino acid sequence: CASTPEFPVNQPQHF.

The chain recombines TRBV28 with TRBJ1-2; 9 bases fit TRBD1. V lost 4 bases to trimming and J lost 1 base; unmatched junction nucleotides: 7. The CDR3 loop spans 16 amino acids. Germline V gene lookup returns CDR1 MDHEN and CDR2 SYDVKM. In DNA form, the CDR3 reads TGTGCCAGCAGTTCCATAACAGGGGGCGGTAACTATGGCTACACCTTC. This encodes CASSSITGGGNYGYTF.

This sequence joins TRBV7-9 and TRBJ1-1; TRBD1 might be the D (5 bases). Germline lookup yields CDR1 SEHNR and CDR2 FQNEAQ (reference sequence). The V gene lost 5 bases and the J gene lost 7 bases, with 17 bases spanning the gap. This CDR3 has 14 residues. DNA for the CDR3: TGTGCCAGCAGCGGGGGGACGTTGGGCCTTGAAGCTTTCTTT. Amino acids: CASSGGTLGLEAFF. Variable domain in full (rest from reference TRBV7-9 and TRBJ1-1): DTGVSQNPRHKITKRGQNVTFRCDPISEHNRLYWYRQTLGQGPEFLTYFQNEAQLEKSRLLSDRFSAERPKGSFSTLEIQRTEQGDSAMYLCASSGGTLGLEAFFGQGTRLTVV.

The chain couples TRBV29-1 to TRBJ2-1; no firm D call. This CDR3 spans 12 amino acids. The V and J ends lost 1 base and 10 bases respectively, with 11 bases between them. From germline, CDR1 is SQVTM and CDR2 ANQGSEA. CDR3 bases: TGCAGCGTTGAAGCCGAGAGACACGAGCAGTTCTTC. Translating it yields CSVEAERHEQFF.

This clone was seen just once. J is TRBJ2-5 and V is TRBV2, with TRBD2 matching 7 bases. Germline V CDR1 and CDR2: SNHLY, FYNNEI. This CDR3 is 14 amino acids long. J gave up 3 bases and V 5 bases, and 6 bases lay outside the gene matches. The DNA of the CDR3 is TGTGCCAGCAGTTGGGGAGGGAGGAAAGAGACCCAGTACTTC. It encodes CASSWGGRKETQYF.

This rearrangement joins TRBV5-8 to TRBJ1-2; possible D gene TRBD1, 5 bases. Trimming took 3 bases from V and 2 from J, leaving 11 bases between them. The CDR3 consists of 14 residues. Germline values: CDR1 SGHTS, CDR2 YDEGEE. DNA of the CDR3: TGTGCCAGCAGCTCCAGGGTTCCCAACTATGGCTACACCTTC. Translating it yields CASSSRVPNYGYTF.

V and J are TRBV4-1 and TRBJ2-7, with D possibly being TRBD1 (6 bases). V was pared by 1 base and J by 5 bases, with 12 bases between. CDR1 and CDR2 from the germline V gene are MGHRA and YSYEKL. This CDR3 has 14 amino acids. The CDR3 DNA sequence: TGCGCCAGCAGCCAAGTCTGGGGGCGGGACGAGCAGTACTTC. This gives the protein CASSQVWGRDEQYF.

The chain joins TRBV5-6 to TRBJ1-5; D not resolved. Trimming removed 4 bases at V and 4 bases at J, with 9 bases between. CDR1 is SGHDT and CDR2 is YYEEEE in the germline V gene. The CDR3 runs 13 residues. The CDR3 nucleotides read TGTGCCAGCAGCCCCTACATGAATCAGCCCCAGCATTTT. This gives the protein CASSPYMNQPQHF.

V gene TRBV13 combines with J gene TRBJ2-7; TRBD2 agrees at 8 bases. Trimming cost V 3 bases and J 6 bases; bases outside gene matches: 1. This CDR3 spans 12 amino acids. The germline CDR1 and CDR2 sequences are PRHDT and FYEKMQ (reference sequence). CDR3 protein: CASSFGGGEQYF. The CDR3 bases are TGTGCCAGCAGCTTCGGGGGGGGCGAGCAGTACTTC.

V is TRBV30 and J is TRBJ2-5; D perhaps matches TRBD2 (5 bases). The CDR3 covers 15 residues. Germline V gene data show CDR1 as GTSNPN and CDR2 as SVGIG (reference sequence). The germline V and J ends were trimmed by 5 bases and 2 bases, with 18 bases remaining between them. The CDR3 sequence is CAWGFEGAIQETQYF. In nucleotides, the CDR3 is TGTGCCTGGGGTTTTGAGGGAGCGATACAAGAGACCCAGTACTTC.

This chain uses TRBV18 with TRBJ2-3, with a possible D match to TRBD1 (8 bases). CDR3 length: 14 residues. In germline, CDR1 is KGHSH, CDR2 LQKENI. The V and J ends lost 2 bases and 4 bases respectively, with 10 bases between them. The CDR3 region has the DNA TGTGCCAGCTCACCAACAGGGGGGGCAGATACGCAGTATTTT. Translated: CASSPTGGADTQYF. The full variable domain, completed using reference TRBV18 and TRBJ2-3, is NAGVMQNPRHLVRRRGQEARLRCSPMKGHSHVYWYRQLPEEGLKFMVYLQKENIIDESGMPKERFSAEFPKEGPSILRIQQVVRGDSAAYFCASSPTGGADTQYFGPGTRLTVL.

J is TRBJ2-2 and V is TRBV21-1; TRBD2 reflects the table's D call only, with no check against the DNA. TRBV21-1 is assigned pseudogene status. This CDR3 is built from 13 residues. CDR3 DNA: TGTGCCAGCAGCCCGTGGGGGGCCGGGGAGCTGTTTTTT. Translation gives CASSPWGAGELFF.

V gene TRBV6-5 combines with J gene TRBJ1-2, with D hard to call. The germline gives CDR1 MNHEY, CDR2 SVGAGI. This CDR3 contains 14 residues. Trimming took off 2 bases at V and 2 bases at J, with 9 bases between the two ends. CDR3 sequence reads: CASSYTRGNYGYTF. As DNA, the CDR3 is TGTGCCAGCAGTTACACCCGCGGGAACTATGGCTACACCTTC.

This CDR3 reads CASSYDSGSYNEQFF. Written as DNA, the CDR3 is TGCGCCAGCAGCTATGACTCGGGCTCCTACAATGAGCAGTTCTTC. The rearrangement uses TRBV5-1 and TRBJ2-1; D is unresolved. The CDR3 is 15 amino acids. Looked up from germline, CDR1 is SGHRS and CDR2 is YFSETQ. Between the trimmed V and J ends, which lost 3 bases and 0 bases, there was a span of 10 bases.

This chain uses TRBV30 with TRBJ2-1; 11 bases are a match to TRBD2. Losses at the gene ends were 0 bases for V and 7 bases for J; bases not matched to a gene: 8. Germline V gives CDR1 GTSNPN, CDR2 SVGIG (reference sequence). The CDR3 length is 16 residues. The chain's CDR3 is CAWSVLAGGRSNEQFF. The DNA for the CDR3 is TGTGCCTGGAGTGTATTAGCGGGGGGGCGGTCGAATGAGCAGTTCTTC.

The rearrangement joins TRBV6-5 to TRBJ1-1; D remains unclear. Germline V gene sequence: CDR1 MNHEY, CDR2 SVGAGI. This CDR3 is built from 13 residues. The ends were cut back, 4 bases at V and 0 bases at J, with 6 bases in the middle. The CDR3 is CASSSQVNTEAFF. The CDR3 DNA is TGTGCCAGCAGTTCCCAGGTGAACACTGAAGCTTTCTTT.

The chain employs TRBV7-3 and TRBJ1-1; 8 nucleotides line up with TRBD1. There are 15 residues in the CDR3. The V gene's germline CDR1 is SGHTA and CDR2 FQGTGA. J was trimmed by 1 base and V by 1 base; bases with no gene match: 2. The CDR3 nucleotides read TGTGCCAGCAGCTTAAGTGACAGGGGGAACACTGAAGCTTTCTTT. It translates to CASSLSDRGNTEAFF.

The gene calls are TRBV9 and TRBJ2-7; perhaps TRBD1 as D (5 bases). The CDR3 has 16 amino acids. Germline CDR1 SGDLS, CDR2 YYNGEE. The V and J ends lost 2 bases and 3 bases respectively, with 18 bases between them. CDR3 region: CASSVGLEGAFYEQYF. The CDR3 bases are TGTGCCAGCAGCGTGGGGCTGGAAGGGGCCTTCTACGAGCAGTACTTC. The full variable domain, rest sourced from reference TRBV9 and TRBJ2-7, is DSGVTQTPKHLITATGQRVTLRCSPRSGDLSVYWYQQSLDQGLQFLIQYYNGEERAKGNILERFSAQQFPDLHSELNLSSLELGDSALYFCASSVGLEGAFYEQYFGPGTRLTVT.

This chain uses TRBV30 with TRBJ2-2; 9 bases are shared with TRBD2. Trimming cost V 8 bases and J 4 bases; bases outside gene matches: 11. The germline V gene has CDR1 GTSNPN and CDR2 SVGIG (reference sequence). This CDR3 is 15 amino acids long. The CDR3 loop reads CARREGSGFTGELFF. CDR3 nucleotides: TGTGCCCGGCGGGAGGGGAGCGGATTCACCGGGGAGCTGTTTTTT.

The gene calls are TRBV30 and TRBJ2-5; D gene ambiguous. V dropped 7 bases and J dropped 2 bases, with 14 bases sitting between them. The CDR3 loop spans 13 amino acids. Germline V lookup: CDR1 GTSNPN, CDR2 SVGIG (reference sequence). DNA for the CDR3: TGTGCCTACAACAGACTGCCTCAAGAGACCCAGTACTTC. It codes for CAYNRLPQETQYF.

The chain uses TRBV30 and TRBJ1-2; the D gene is possibly TRBD1 (5 bases). V shed 4 bases and J shed 6 bases, with 18 bases lying between them. This CDR3 has 14 residues. CDR1 and CDR2 from the germline V gene are GTSNPN and SVGIG (reference sequence). CDR3 loop: CAWTRMTVSHGYTF. CDR3 nucleotides: TGTGCCTGGACTCGAATGACAGTATCTCATGGCTACACCTTC.

The rearrangement links TRBV28 to TRBJ2-5; D is perhaps TRBD2 (5 bases). The germline V and J ends were trimmed by 8 bases and 5 bases, with 15 bases remaining between them. The CDR3 is made up of 13 amino acids. The germline gives CDR1 MDHEN, CDR2 SYDVKM. DNA of the CDR3: TGTGCCAGCCGTAGAACTAGGAAGGAGACCCAGTACTTC. Its translation: CASRRTRKETQYF.

V gene TRBV9 combines with J gene TRBJ2-3; either TRBD1 or TRBD2 may supply D (6 bases each). The CDR3 has 15 amino acids. CDR1 is SGDLS and CDR2 is YYNGEE in the germline V gene. The V end lost 4 bases, the J end lost 3 bases, and 15 bases lay between the germline ends. DNA for the CDR3: TGTGCCAGCAGCAATTGGGGGGCGTCGACAGATACGCAGTATTTT. Encoded protein: CASSNWGASTDTQYF.

The chain joins TRBV5-1 to TRBJ1-2, with D unresolved. Deletions cut 0 bases from V and 7 bases from J, with 7 bases between. CDR1 and CDR2 (germline): SGHRS, YFSETQ. This CDR3 contains 12 residues. This chain's CDR3 is CASSLGLFGYTF. In nucleotides, the CDR3 is TGCGCCAGCAGCTTGGGGCTTTTTGGCTACACCTTC. The full variable domain, completed using reference TRBV5-1 and TRBJ1-2, is KAGVTQTPRYLIKTRGQQVTLSCSPISGHRSVSWYQQTPGQGLQFLFEYFSETQRNKGNFPGRFSGRQFSNSRSEMNVSTLELGDSALYLCASSLGLFGYTFGSGTRLTVV.

The rearrangement uses TRBV29-1 and TRBJ2-5; D possibly corresponds to TRBD2 (7 bases). This CDR3 has 14 amino acids. V shed 1 base and J shed 5 bases, with 14 bases lying between them. Germline assignment: CDR1 SQVTM and CDR2 ANQGSEA. CDR3 in DNA: TGCAGCGTTGAAGCTAGGGGGGGCCGGGAGACCCAGTACTTC. It encodes CSVEARGGRETQYF.